This T cell receptor (beta chain) appears in the sequencing data of a study of T-cell memory formation after mild COVID-19. Across the whole study: Across donors, TCR clusters were largely donor specific.

5'RACE, which relied on constant-segment primers, yielded TCR alpha and TCR beta cDNA libraries carrying sample barcodes and UMIs. TCRdb fed the 5' RACE reads into MiXCR, producing one record per CDR3 protein. The sample has 250,000 to 300,000 distinct CDR3 sequences; around 15% are singletons. CDR3 length: 17 amino acids. V lost 1 base, J lost 0 bases, and 13 bases lay in between. CDR1 is SGHAT, CDR2 FQNNGV, per germline. The sequenced sample consisted of PBMCs or a T cell subset sorted from them (not recorded which). The TCR comes from a man aged 18 to 30 who had mild COVID-19 (a few samples of this study predate the infection). Cell type and time point are not known. V and J are TRBV11-2 and TRBJ2-1; maybe TRBD1 (6 bases). The CDR3 coding sequence is TGTGCCAGCAGCTTAGCAGGGGAATCCAGCTCCTACAATGAGCAGTTCTTC. As protein: CASSLAGESSSYNEQFF.